This T cell receptor (beta chain) was sequenced during a study of T cells in Graves' hyperthyroidism and ophthalmopathy (dated by TCRdb to between 2018 and 2020). Background on the whole study: Peripheral blood samples were taken at initial diagnosis, before any treatment was given. The study also compared thyroid tissue and blood T-cell repertoires from several Graves' hyperthyroidism patients. The 100 or so discovery patients were divided at random into training and test sets in a 7:3 ratio. Prospective prediction of ophthalmopathy was tested in an independent validation cohort consisting of 18 hyperthyroidism patients and around 16 patients who later progressed to ophthalmopathy. The paper describes TCR Vbeta CDR3 sequencing of some 130 peripheral blood samples, made up of 43 ophthalmopathy patients, over 70 hyperthyroidism patients and some 17 progressor patients. A discovery cohort of about a hundred patients, about 40 with Graves' ophthalmopathy and approximately 57 with stable Graves' hyperthyroidism, was used to find distinguishing TCR V-J signatures. After sampling, hyperthyroidism patients received methimazole starting at 30 mg daily, and ophthalmopathy patients received high-dose intravenous methylprednisolone.

A patient counted as having stable Graves' hyperthyroidism if no progression to ophthalmopathy occurred over 18 months of follow-up. Hyperthyroidism patients were aged 18 to 65 years and newly diagnosed, with disease duration of less than 2 months. Exclusion was applied to patients with uncontrolled infections, other autoimmune diseases, pregnancy or lactation. Diagnoses relied on clinical symptoms, serum thyroxine and TRAb, thyroid ultrasound and orbital computed tomography. PBMCs were separated from roughly 9.3 ml of fresh peripheral blood using Ficoll-Paque density gradient centrifugation. Trizol reagent was used to extract total RNA, and RNA quality was then checked on an Agilent 2100 Bioanalyzer. To note about this clonotype: Its recognized antigen is unknown. No much larger clone is present one base from it, and per-base qualities are unavailable.

Amplification of TCR beta CDR3 regions was carried out from RNA transcripts. A first-round RT-PCR of the TCR CDR3 used the HTBI primer set with the Qiagen OneStep RT-PCR kit. The libraries were constructed in a second round of multiplex PCR and then size-selected and purified. The libraries were sequenced on an Illumina HiSeq2000 using paired-end 100 bp reads. The published analysis was carried out like this. SOAPnuke was used to process the raw data, removing reads that contained adapters or uncalled bases, had a mean Phred below 15, or lacked an exact match to the constant primer or identifier. High-quality paired reads were merged using COPE v1.2.5, and each unique nucleotide sequence was defined as a clonotype. MiTCR v1.1 was used to align the clonotypes against IMGT TRBV, TRBD and TRBJ reference segments. Analysis was restricted to V-J combinations with a frequency above 0.0001, which covered 98% to 99.2% of repertoires. A TCS score was defined as the ratio between F50 (clonal expansion) and ExV (chaos), using BLOSUM62-based TCRdist between CDR3 peptides within each V-J. Welch's t-statistics and random forest reduced fewer than 550 V-J features to roughly 13, which were used in a naive Bayes classifier (R e1071). TCRdb redid the processing of the public reads, applying fastp at Q25 and MiXCR, and retained in-frame beta chains. One record per CDR3 amino acid sequence lists the most common genes and DNA. The V and J calls come from TCRdb's annotation, not from the publication. Across this sample there are some 720,000 distinct CDR3 sequences, with about 17% seen only once. The ten largest clones take up approximately 8.4% of the sample.

Including cysteine and phenylalanine, the CDR3 has 17 amino acids. Of the read, only the CDR3 DNA is kept; its 51 bases are in frame from base 1. The germline V gene (reference sequence) specifies SGHNT as CDR1 and YYREEE as CDR2. Trimming at the junction amounts to 3 bases on V and 3 bases on J, and the germline ends lie 21 bases apart. Results and caveats for the whole study, not just this receptor: A 13 V-J signature model separated ophthalmopathy from stable hyperthyroidism, with 87.88% sensitivity and just under 84% specificity in cross-validation and 80%/75% in testing. Most expanded thyroid clonotypes (frequency above 0.001) were also found in blood, which suggests that blood repertoires may mirror thyroid immune responses. During validation, the model predicted progression to ophthalmopathy a median of approximately six months ahead of onset, with around 70% sensitivity and 72% to 80% specificity. Sample size was not statistically predetermined, and blinding of investigators to group allocation was not performed.

The sample comprised blood. The clonotype comes from a man aged 18 to 29 with Graves' hyperthyroidism. The V and J genes are TRBV5-4 and TRBJ1-2, and TRBD1 may be the D gene, going by 6 matching bases. In nucleotide form, the sequence is TGTGCCAGCAGCTCCCTCAGGGGAGAAGTTTCGGACTATGGCTACACCTTC. Its protein is CASSSLRGEVSDYGYTF. Outside the CDR3, residues come from the reference TRBV5-4 and TRBJ1-2 proteins, so the full variable domain is: ETGVTQSPTHLIKTRGQQVTLRCSSQSGHNTVSWYQQALGQGPQFIFQYYREEENGRGNFPPRFSGLQFPNYSSELNVNALELDDSALYLCASSSLRGEVSDYGYTFGSGTRLTVV.